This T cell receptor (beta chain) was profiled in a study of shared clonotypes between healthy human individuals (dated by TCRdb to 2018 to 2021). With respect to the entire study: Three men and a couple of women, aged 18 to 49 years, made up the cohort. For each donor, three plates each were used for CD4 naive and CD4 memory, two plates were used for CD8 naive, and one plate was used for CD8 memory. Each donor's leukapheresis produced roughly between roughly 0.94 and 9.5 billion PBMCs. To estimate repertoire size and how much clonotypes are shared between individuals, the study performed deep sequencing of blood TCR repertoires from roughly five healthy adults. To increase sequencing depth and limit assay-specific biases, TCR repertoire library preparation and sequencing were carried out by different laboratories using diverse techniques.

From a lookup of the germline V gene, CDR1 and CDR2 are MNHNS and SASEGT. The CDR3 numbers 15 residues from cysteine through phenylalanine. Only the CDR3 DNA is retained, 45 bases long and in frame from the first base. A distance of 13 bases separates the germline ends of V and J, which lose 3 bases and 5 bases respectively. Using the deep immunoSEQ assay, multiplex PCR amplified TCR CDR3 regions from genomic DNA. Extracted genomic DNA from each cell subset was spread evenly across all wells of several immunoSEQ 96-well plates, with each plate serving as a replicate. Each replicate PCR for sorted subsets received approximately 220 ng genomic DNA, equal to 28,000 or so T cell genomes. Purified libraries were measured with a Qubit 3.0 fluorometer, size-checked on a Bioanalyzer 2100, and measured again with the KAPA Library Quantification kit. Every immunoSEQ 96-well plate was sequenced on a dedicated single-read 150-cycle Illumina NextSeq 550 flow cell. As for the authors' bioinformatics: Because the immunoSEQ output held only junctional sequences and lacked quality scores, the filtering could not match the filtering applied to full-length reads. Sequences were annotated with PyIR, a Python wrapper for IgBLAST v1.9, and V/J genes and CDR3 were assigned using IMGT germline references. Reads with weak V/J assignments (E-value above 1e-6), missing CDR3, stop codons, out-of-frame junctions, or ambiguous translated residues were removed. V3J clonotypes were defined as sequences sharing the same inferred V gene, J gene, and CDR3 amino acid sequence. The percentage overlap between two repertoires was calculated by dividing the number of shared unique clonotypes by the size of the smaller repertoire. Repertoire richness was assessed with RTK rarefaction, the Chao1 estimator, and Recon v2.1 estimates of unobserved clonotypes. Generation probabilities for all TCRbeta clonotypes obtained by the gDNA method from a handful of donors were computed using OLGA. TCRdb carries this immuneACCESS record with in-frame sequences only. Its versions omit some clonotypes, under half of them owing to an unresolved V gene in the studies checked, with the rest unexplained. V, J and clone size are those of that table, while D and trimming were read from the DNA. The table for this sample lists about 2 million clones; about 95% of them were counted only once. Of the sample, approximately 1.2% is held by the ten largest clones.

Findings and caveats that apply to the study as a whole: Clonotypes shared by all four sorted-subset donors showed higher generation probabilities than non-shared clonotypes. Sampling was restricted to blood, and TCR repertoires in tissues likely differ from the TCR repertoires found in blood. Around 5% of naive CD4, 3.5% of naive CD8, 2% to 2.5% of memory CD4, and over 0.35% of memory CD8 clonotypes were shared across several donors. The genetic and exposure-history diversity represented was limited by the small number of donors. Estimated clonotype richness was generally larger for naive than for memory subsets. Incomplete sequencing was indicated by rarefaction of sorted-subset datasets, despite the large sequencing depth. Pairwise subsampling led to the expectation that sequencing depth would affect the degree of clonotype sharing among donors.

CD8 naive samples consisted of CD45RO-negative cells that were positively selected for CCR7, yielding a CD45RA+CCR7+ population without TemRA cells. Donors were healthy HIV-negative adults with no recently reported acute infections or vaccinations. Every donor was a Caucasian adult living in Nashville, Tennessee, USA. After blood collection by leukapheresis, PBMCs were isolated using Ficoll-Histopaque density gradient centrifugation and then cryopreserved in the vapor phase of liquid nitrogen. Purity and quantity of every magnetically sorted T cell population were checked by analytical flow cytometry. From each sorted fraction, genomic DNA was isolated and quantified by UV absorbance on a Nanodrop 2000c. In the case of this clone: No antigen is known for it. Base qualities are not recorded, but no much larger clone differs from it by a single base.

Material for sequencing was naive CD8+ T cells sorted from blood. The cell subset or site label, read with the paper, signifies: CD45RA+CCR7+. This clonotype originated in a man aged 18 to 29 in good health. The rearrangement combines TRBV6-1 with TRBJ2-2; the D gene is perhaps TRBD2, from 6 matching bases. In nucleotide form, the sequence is TGTGCCAGCAGTGATGGGTATGGGGGGACCGGGGAGCTGTTTTTT. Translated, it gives CASSDGYGGTGELFF.